Shown below are 30 T cell receptor beta chains from a single sample sequenced in a study of T cells in Graves' hyperthyroidism and ophthalmopathy. TCR beta CDR3 regions were amplified from RNA transcripts. Using the HTBI primer set, a first-round RT-PCR was run on the TCR CDR3. In TCRdb, the multiplex PCR reads were re-called with MiXCR into one record per CDR3 protein. The table lists 450,000 to 700,000 distinct CDR3 sequences, about 45% of them singletons. The sample consisted of peripheral blood or thyroid tissue (not recorded which). The receptor source for this set is an adult woman with Graves' disease, either hyperthyroidism or ophthalmopathy (not recorded which).

The chain recombines TRBV5-5 with TRBJ1-1; 8 bases are a match to TRBD1. This CDR3 has 15 residues. The J segment lost 6 bases and the V segment lost 0 bases, leaving 7 bases of the junction unmatched. Germline CDR1 is SGHKS and CDR2 is YYEKEE (reference sequence). CDR3 nucleotide sequence: TGTGCCAGCAGCTTGGCAGGGACAGGAATTTCTGAAGCTTTCTTT. Its protein is CASSLAGTGISEAFF.

The chain uses TRBV7-6 and TRBJ2-7, with D unresolved. The CDR3 runs to 15 residues. V lost 2 bases to trimming and J lost 5 bases, with 16 bases between them. CDR1 SGHVS and CDR2 FNYEAQ come from the germline V gene. The CDR3 nucleotides are TGTGCCAGCAGCTTATCTGGGCAGGCTTGGGACGAGCAGTACTTC. Its protein product is CASSLSGQAWDEQYF. Combining the CDR3 with reference TRBV7-6 and TRBJ2-7 gives the whole variable domain GAGVSQSPRYKVTKRGQDVALRCDPISGHVSLYWYRQALGQGPEFLTYFNYEAQQDKSGLPNDRFSAERPEGSISTLTIQRTEQRDSAMYRCASSLSGQAWDEQYFGPGTRLTVT.

A remark on this clonotype: Since a much larger clone is just one base distant, this may be a read error. This chain joins TRBV5-1 and TRBJ2-7; D might be TRBD1 (6 bases). With 4 bases removed from V and 2 bases from J, the gap between germline ends came to 22 bases. CDR1 is SGHRS, CDR2 YFSETQ, per germline. The CDR3 contains 17 residues. DNA of the CDR3: TGCGCCAGCAGCGTGGCCCCGGGACAAGAATTTACCTACGAGCAGTACTTC. Its protein product is CASSVAPGQEFTYEQYF.

The V gene is TRBV7-2, the J gene TRBJ2-3, with a tentative D call TRBD2 (6 bases). The CDR3 loop spans 16 amino acids. V lost 1 base and J 2 bases, leaving 13 bases between the germline ends. The germline CDR1 and CDR2 sequences are SGHTA and FQGNSA. CDR3 nucleotide sequence: TGTGCCAGCAGCTTAGGTGTAGCGGCACCCACAGATACGCAGTATTTT. This translates into CASSLGVAAPTDTQYF.

In regard to this clonotype: Possible read error: a much larger clone is one base away. The rearrangement uses TRBV30 and TRBJ1-1; weak D call: TRBD1 (5 bases). V lost 2 bases to trimming and J lost 11 bases, with 12 bases between them. CDR1 GTSNPN and CDR2 SVGIG come from the germline V gene (reference sequence). This CDR3 is 11 amino acids long. In DNA form, the CDR3 reads TGTGCCTGGAGTAGGGGCAGGGTTGCTTTCTTT. It specifies CAWSRGRVAFF.

There are many counts of this clonotype. The rearrangement uses TRBV7-6 and TRBJ1-1; D may be TRBD1 (6 bases). The CDR3 spans 15 residues. The V gene's germline CDR1 is SGHVS and CDR2 FNYEAQ. The V end was cut by 2 bases, the J end by 1 base, with 11 bases between. Here the CDR3 DNA reads TGTGCCAGCAGCTTACAGGCGGACAGGAACACTGAAGCTTTCTTT. Amino acids: CASSLQADRNTEAFF.

To note about this clonotype: A much larger clone sits a single nucleotide away, making a read error possible. The V gene is TRBV12-3 or TRBV12-4, the J gene TRBJ2-3; D is perhaps TRBD2 (6 bases). With 0 bases removed from V and 10 bases from J, the gap between germline ends came to 11 bases. CDR3 length: 13 residues. The CDR3 spells CASSLAGGASQYF. The CDR3 DNA is TGTGCCAGCAGTTTAGCGGGAGGTGCCTCGCAGTATTTT.

The chain couples TRBV15 to TRBJ1-5, with D hard to call. The CDR3 has 13 amino acids. The V and J ends lost 3 bases and 7 bases respectively, with 10 bases between them. Per the germline V gene, CDR1 is LNHNV and CDR2 is YYDKDF (reference sequence). The CDR3 DNA reads TGTGCCACCAGCAGCTCAGGAAGGCAGCCCCAGCATTTT. As protein: CATSSSGRQPQHF.

This clonotype has more than one count but fewer than ten. The rearrangement joins TRBV12-3 or TRBV12-4 to TRBJ1-2, with D perhaps TRBD1 (5 bases). The CDR3 is made up of 13 amino acids. Trimming cost V 6 bases and J 8 bases, with 16 bases left between them. CDR3 coding DNA: TGTGCCAGCAGCTTAAGGAGGGGACGCGGCTACACCTTC. Protein product: CASSLRRGRGYTF.

The table lists this clonotype with many counts. This chain joins TRBV9 and TRBJ1-2; D might be TRBD1 (5 bases). Germline CDR1 is SGDLS and CDR2 is YYNGEE. The CDR3 is 14 amino acids. V lost 3 bases to trimming and J lost 5 bases, with 14 bases between them. The CDR3 is CASSARTGTYGYTF. CDR3 DNA: TGTGCCAGCAGCGCGCGGACGGGGACTTATGGCTACACCTTC.

This clonotype appeared many times. The chain has TRBV14 and TRBJ1-1; D is ambiguous. The CDR3 consists of 14 residues. V lost 1 base and J 6 bases, leaving 12 bases between the germline ends. In germline, CDR1 is SGHDN, CDR2 FVKESK. CDR3 protein: CASSQGAWVAEAFF. CDR3 DNA sequence: TGTGCCAGCAGCCAAGGGGCCTGGGTGGCTGAAGCTTTCTTT.

This clonotype was counted between two and nine times. Sequence at one end of the junction differs from germline and may be a read error. The chain couples TRBV5-1 to TRBJ2-6, with 7 bases aligning to TRBD1. This CDR3 comprises 14 residues. Germline-derived CDR1 and CDR2 are SGHRS and YFSETQ. CDR3 in amino acids: CASSLEAGGNVLTF. CDR3 in DNA: TGCGCCAGCAGCTTGGAGGCAGGGGGCAACGTCCTGACTTTC.

This clonotype was detected a few times. The chain combines TRBV7-8 with TRBJ1-2; the D is unclear. The CDR3 is 15 amino acids. The germline V and J ends were trimmed by 1 base and 0 bases, with 9 bases remaining between them. Germline values: CDR1 SGHVS, CDR2 FQNEAQ. In nucleotides, the CDR3 is TGTGCCAGCAGCTTAGATATAGGGCCTAACTATGGCTACACCTTC. It translates to CASSLDIGPNYGYTF.

The J gene is TRBJ2-5, the V gene TRBV20-1, with D possibly being TRBD1 or TRBD2 (7 bases each). Trimming removed 0 bases from V and 0 bases from J, with 17 bases in between. This CDR3 has 17 amino acids. Germline V gene data show CDR1 as DFQATT and CDR2 as SNEGSKA (reference sequence). CDR3 region: CSARDLRGGLYQETQYF. In DNA, the CDR3 is TGCAGTGCTAGAGATCTCAGGGGGGGGCTATACCAAGAGACCCAGTACTTC.

J is TRBJ1-2 and V is TRBV20-1; D might be TRBD1 (5 bases). Germline CDR1 and CDR2: DFQATT and SNEGSKA (reference sequence). This CDR3 has 12 amino acids. Trimming pared 1 base from V and 9 bases from J, leaving 12 bases between. Here the CDR3 DNA reads TGCAGTGCTAGAGGGGCGGGGGGAAGCTACACCTTC. Its protein is CSARGAGGSYTF.

The chain employs TRBV9 and TRBJ1-1; maybe TRBD1 (5 bases). The CDR3 sequence is 15 residues long. Trimming shortened V by 1 base and J by 1 base, and 11 bases separated the two germline ends. Germline V gene lookup returns CDR1 SGDLS and CDR2 YYNGEE. The CDR3 protein is CASSVSGRGNTEAFF. The CDR3 DNA reads as TGTGCCAGCAGCGTATCAGGGAGGGGGAACACTGAAGCTTTCTTT.

In its sample, this clonotype was seen a few times. The rearrangement uses TRBV20-1 and TRBJ2-5, with 7 nucleotides matching TRBD1. The ends lost 7 bases at V and 9 bases at J; junction bases unmatched: 8. The germline V gene has CDR1 DFQATT and CDR2 SNEGSKA (reference sequence). CDR3 size: 11 residues. CDR3 region: CSVPGQGAQYF. The CDR3 DNA reads TGCAGTGTCCCTGGGCAGGGGGCCCAGTACTTC.

This clonotype was counted at least ten times. J is TRBJ2-5 and V is TRBV2, with TRBD1 matching 8 bases. Losses at the gene ends were 6 bases for V and 10 bases for J; bases not matched to a gene: 7. The CDR3 loop spans 12 amino acids. The V gene's germline CDR1 is SNHLY and CDR2 FYNNEI. The CDR3 sequence: CASRGTGGVQYF. CDR3 in DNA: TGTGCCAGCAGGGGGACAGGAGGGGTCCAGTACTTC.

This clonotype has ten or more counts. This chain connects TRBV4-2 to TRBJ2-7; 8 bases line up with TRBD1. This CDR3 has 15 amino acids. The trim removed 0 bases at V and 4 bases at J, leaving 5 bases unmatched. The germline gives CDR1 LGHNA, CDR2 YNFKEQ. The CDR3 sequence: CASSQEVQGAYEQYF. The CDR3 region has the DNA TGTGCCAGCAGCCAAGAGGTGCAGGGGGCTTACGAGCAGTACTTC.

This clonotype was found many times. This chain links TRBV12-3 or TRBV12-4 with TRBJ2-7; D not resolved. CDR3 length equals 14 residues. V shed 5 bases and J shed 3 bases, with 14 bases lying between them. The CDR3 is CASSPSQSLYEQYF. The CDR3 region has the DNA TGTGCCAGCAGTCCCAGCCAGAGTCTCTACGAGCAGTACTTC.

Worth noting for this clonotype: Since a much larger clone is just one base distant, this may be a read error. V is TRBV7-9 and J is TRBJ2-2; the match to TRBD2 covers 10 bases. This CDR3 has 15 amino acids. V was clipped by 6 bases and J by 3 bases; unmatched bases: 4. Germline loops: CDR1 SEHNR, CDR2 FQNEAQ (reference sequence). The CDR3 reads CASRSGRADTGELFF. The CDR3 DNA reads TGTGCCAGCAGGAGCGGGAGGGCCGACACCGGGGAGCTGTTTTTT.

This clonotype was counted ten times or more. The chain carries TRBV5-1 and TRBJ1-5; D is undetermined. Trimming removed 0 bases from V and 5 bases from J, with 9 bases in between. Germline V gene lookup returns CDR1 SGHRS and CDR2 YFSETQ. The CDR3 extends over 14 amino acids. The CDR3 loop reads CASSLEAGYQPQHF. CDR3 sequence (DNA): TGCGCCAGCAGCTTGGAGGCGGGTTATCAGCCCCAGCATTTT.

The rearrangement uses TRBV7-8 and TRBJ2-7; 7 positions agree with TRBD2. CDR1 is SGHVS, CDR2 FQNEAQ, per germline. The CDR3 extends over 15 amino acids. Losses at the gene ends were 1 base for V and 6 bases for J; bases not matched to a gene: 9. The CDR3 here is CASSLGPAGFLEQYF. In DNA form, the CDR3 reads TGTGCCAGCAGCTTAGGACCAGCGGGATTCCTCGAGCAGTACTTC.

This clonotype has a handful of counts. The J gene is TRBJ1-2, the V gene TRBV7-6; 12 bases align to TRBD1. Germline CDR1 reads SGHVS; CDR2 reads FNYEAQ. CDR3 size: 14 residues. Losses at the gene ends were 3 bases for V and 8 bases for J; bases not matched to a gene: 4. This CDR3 reads CASSLGQGAQGYTF. In DNA, the CDR3 is TGTGCCAGCAGCTTGGGACAGGGGGCTCAGGGCTACACCTTC.

Many counts were recorded for this clonotype. CDR3 coding DNA: TGTGCCAGCAGTGAGAGGACTAATGAAAAACTGTTTTTT. Protein product: CASSERTNEKLFF. The chain combines TRBV2 with TRBJ1-4; D remains unclear. CDR1 SNHLY and CDR2 FYNNEI come from the germline V gene. V was trimmed by 3 bases and J by 2 bases, leaving 4 bases between them. The CDR3 loop spans 13 amino acids.

The J gene is TRBJ1-1, the V gene TRBV25-1; the match to TRBD1 covers 8 bases. V gave up 6 bases and J gave up 0 bases; unmatched junction bases: 9. Germline V gene lookup returns CDR1 MGHDK and CDR2 SYGVNS. This CDR3 spans 16 amino acids. CDR3 sequence (DNA): TGTGCCAGCAGCCATCCGGGACAGGTCCTGAACACTGAAGCTTTCTTT. It codes for CASSHPGQVLNTEAFF.

This clonotype was recorded many times. The chain couples TRBV30 to TRBJ1-4; the D gene is possibly TRBD1 (6 bases). The CDR3 totals 11 residues. V dropped 1 base and J dropped 11 bases, with 8 bases sitting between them. The germline V gene has CDR1 GTSNPN and CDR2 SVGIG (reference sequence). CDR3: CAWSEQGKLFF. The CDR3 DNA reads as TGTGCCTGGAGTGAACAGGGCAAACTGTTTTTT.

This clonotype was picked up a small number of times. The chain joins TRBV15 to TRBJ1-5; D remains ambiguous. V was pared by 0 bases and J by 0 bases, with 9 bases between. The CDR3 has 16 residues. Germline CDR1 is LNHNV and CDR2 is YYDKDF (reference sequence). CDR3 DNA: TGTGCCACCAGCAGAGATCTACAGAATAGCAATCAGCCCCAGCATTTT. It specifies CATSRDLQNSNQPQHF.

This clonotype has just a few counts. CDR3 in amino acids: CASSPGFSRHYEQYF. The CDR3 bases are TGTGCCAGCAGTCCAGGCTTCTCTCGTCACTACGAGCAGTACTTC. V and J are TRBV12-3 or TRBV12-4 and TRBJ2-7; no firm D call. The CDR3 runs 15 residues. V lost 5 bases and J 3 bases, leaving 17 bases between the germline ends.

This sequence joins TRBV29-1 and TRBJ2-7; D might be TRBD2 (7 bases). V gave up 4 bases and J gave up 1 base, with 17 bases separating them. This CDR3 has 15 residues. The germline gives CDR1 SQVTM, CDR2 ANQGSEA. The CDR3 reads CSVGRGLLPSYEQYF. The CDR3 DNA is TGCAGCGTTGGCAGGGGACTATTACCTTCCTACGAGCAGTACTTC.